This T cell receptor (beta chain) was found in a study of cytomegalovirus exposure and HLA in healthy donors. Overall study context: Some 87 million unique TCRs from HLA-typed donors were held in an early release of data.

This clone was counted a few times. The target antigen is unknown. Points from the study as a whole: The study recorded over 150 TCR beta chains that were cytomegalovirus-associated. Associated with HLA alleles at 0.05 false discovery rate in a later analysis were over 15,000 TCR beta sequences.

The PCR was carried out with 60 Vbeta primers and 13 Jbeta primers. The table came from immunoSEQ multiplex PCR; TCRdb's copy has only in-frame clones and leaves some out. The sample comprises about 110,000 clones, 70% of which are singletons, and approximately 10% rests with the top ten. V lost 1 base, J lost 5 bases, and 14 bases lay in between. Germline CDR1 and CDR2: SGHVS and FNYEAQ. This CDR3 contains 15 residues. Sequencing used PBMCs. V and J are TRBV7-6 and TRBJ1-1; TRBD1 is a possible D gene (5 bases). The receptor comes from a man aged 40-50 years in good health and CMV-seropositive. The CDR3 DNA sequence: TGTGCCAGCAGCTTAGAAGGGCAGGGAAGGACTGAAGCTTTCTTT. Translation gives CASSLEGQGRTEAFF.